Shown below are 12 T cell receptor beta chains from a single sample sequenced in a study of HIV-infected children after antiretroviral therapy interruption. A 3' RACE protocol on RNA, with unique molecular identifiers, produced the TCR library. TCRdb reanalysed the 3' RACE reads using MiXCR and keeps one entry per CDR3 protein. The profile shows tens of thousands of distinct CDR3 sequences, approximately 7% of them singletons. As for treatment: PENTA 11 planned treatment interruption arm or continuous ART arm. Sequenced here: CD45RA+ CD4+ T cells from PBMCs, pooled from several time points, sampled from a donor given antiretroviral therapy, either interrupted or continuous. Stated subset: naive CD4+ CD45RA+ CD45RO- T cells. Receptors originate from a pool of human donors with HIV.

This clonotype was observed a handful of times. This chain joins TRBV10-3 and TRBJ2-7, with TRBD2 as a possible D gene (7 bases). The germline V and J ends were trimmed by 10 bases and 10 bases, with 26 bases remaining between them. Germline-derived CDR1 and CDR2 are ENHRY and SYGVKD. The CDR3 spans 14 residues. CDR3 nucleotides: TGTGCCAGCGGTGATGAGGAGGGGGGGCCTGAACAGTACTTC. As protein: CASGDEEGGPEQYF.

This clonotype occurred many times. Here the CDR3 DNA reads TGTGCCAGCAGTCCCACCGGGACAGGGAGTTATAATGAGCAGTTCTTC. As protein: CASSPTGTGSYNEQFF. The rearrangement links TRBV28 to TRBJ2-1, with TRBD1 matching over 9 bases. The J segment lost 7 bases and the V segment lost 5 bases, leaving 12 bases of the junction unmatched. This CDR3 comprises 16 residues. Germline-derived CDR1 and CDR2 are MDHEN and SYDVKM.

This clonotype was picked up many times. The CDR3 region is CASSQDPMDRWGNQPQHF. The CDR3 DNA reads as TGTGCCAGCAGCCAAGACCCCATGGACAGGTGGGGCAATCAGCCCCAGCATTTT. The chain recombines TRBV3-1 with TRBJ1-5, with TRBD1 matching over 7 bases. Trimming took 0 bases from V and 2 from J; bases not matched to a gene: 10. Per germline, CDR1 LGHDT and CDR2 YNNKEL (reference sequence). The CDR3 extends over 18 amino acids.

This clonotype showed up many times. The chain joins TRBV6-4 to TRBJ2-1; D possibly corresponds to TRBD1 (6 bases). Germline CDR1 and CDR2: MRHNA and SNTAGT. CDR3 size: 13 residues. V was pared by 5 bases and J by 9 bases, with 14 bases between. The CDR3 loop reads CASSRDIYAEQFF. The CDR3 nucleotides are TGTGCCAGCAGTCGGGACATCTATGCTGAGCAGTTCTTC.

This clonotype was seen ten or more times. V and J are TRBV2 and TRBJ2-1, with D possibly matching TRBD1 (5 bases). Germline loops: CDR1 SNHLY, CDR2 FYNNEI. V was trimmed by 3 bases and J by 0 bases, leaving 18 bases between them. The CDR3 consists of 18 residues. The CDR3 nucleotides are TGTGCCAGCAGTGAGATGACGGTCGTAGGGGCCTCCTACAATGAGCAGTTCTTC. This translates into CASSEMTVVGASYNEQFF. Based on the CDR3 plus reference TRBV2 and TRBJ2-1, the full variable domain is EPEVTQTPSHQVTQMGQEVILRCVPISNHLYFYWYRQILGQKVEFLVSFYNNEISEKSEIFDDQFSVERPDGSNFTLKIRSTKLEDSAMYFCASSEMTVVGASYNEQFFGPGTRLTVL.

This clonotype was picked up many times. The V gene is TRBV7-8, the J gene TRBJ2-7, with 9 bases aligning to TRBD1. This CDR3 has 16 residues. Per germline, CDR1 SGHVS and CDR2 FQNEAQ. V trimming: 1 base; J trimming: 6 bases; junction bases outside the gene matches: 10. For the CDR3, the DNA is TGTGCCAGCAGCTTAGTCCCCGGGACAGGGTATGTCGAGCAGTACTTC. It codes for CASSLVPGTGYVEQYF.

The CDR3 spells CASSERGRLSGNTIYF. In nucleotides, the CDR3 is TGTGCCAGCAGTGAACGGGGCCGACTCTCTGGAAACACCATATATTTT. The chain uses TRBV6-1 and TRBJ1-3; the D gene is possibly TRBD1 (5 bases). V lost 2 bases and J lost 0, with 11 bases in between. Germline assignment: CDR1 MNHNS and CDR2 SASEGT. The CDR3 length is 16 residues.

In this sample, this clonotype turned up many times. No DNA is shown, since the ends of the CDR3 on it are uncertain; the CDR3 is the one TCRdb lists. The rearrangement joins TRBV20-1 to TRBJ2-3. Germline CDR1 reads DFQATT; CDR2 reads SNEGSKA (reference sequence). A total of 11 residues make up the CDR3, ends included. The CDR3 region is CSATVADTQYF.

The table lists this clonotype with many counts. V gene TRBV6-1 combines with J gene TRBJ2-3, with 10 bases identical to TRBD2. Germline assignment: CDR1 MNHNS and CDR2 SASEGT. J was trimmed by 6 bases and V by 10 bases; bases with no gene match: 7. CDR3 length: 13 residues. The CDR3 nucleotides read TGTGCCACCAAGCGGGAGGGCCCTGATACGCAGTATTTT. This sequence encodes CATKREGPDTQYF.

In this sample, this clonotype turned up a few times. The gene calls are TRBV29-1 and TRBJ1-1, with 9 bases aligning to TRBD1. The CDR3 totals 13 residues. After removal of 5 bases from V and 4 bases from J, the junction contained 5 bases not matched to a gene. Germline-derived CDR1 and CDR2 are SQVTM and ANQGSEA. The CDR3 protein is CSVLQGARTEAFF. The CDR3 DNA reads TGCAGCGTTTTACAGGGGGCGCGCACTGAAGCTTTCTTT.

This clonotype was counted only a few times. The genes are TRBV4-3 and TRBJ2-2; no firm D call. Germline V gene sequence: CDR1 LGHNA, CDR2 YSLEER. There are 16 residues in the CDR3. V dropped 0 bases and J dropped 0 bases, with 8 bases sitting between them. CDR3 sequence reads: CASSQELQSNTGELFF. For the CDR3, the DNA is TGCGCCAGCAGCCAAGAACTCCAATCGAACACCGGGGAGCTGTTTTTT.

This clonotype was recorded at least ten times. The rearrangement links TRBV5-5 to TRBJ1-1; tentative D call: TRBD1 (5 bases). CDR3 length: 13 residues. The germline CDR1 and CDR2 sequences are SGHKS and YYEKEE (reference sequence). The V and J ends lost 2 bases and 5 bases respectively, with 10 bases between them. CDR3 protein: CASSLGTYTEAFF. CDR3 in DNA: TGTGCCAGCAGCTTAGGGACTTATACTGAAGCTTTCTTT.